This entry lists 4 T cell receptor beta chains sequenced from one sample in a study of cytotoxic CD8 clonotypes in ibrutinib-treated CLL. The assay was immunoSEQ multiplex PCR, and TCRdb's table has in-frame clones only and misses some. The sample includes around 150,000 clones, around nine tenths of them seen just once. Material: PBMCs, obtained at disease progression, from a patient treated with ibrutinib. Receptors originate from a human donor with chronic lymphocytic leukemia.

The chain combines TRBV7-9 with TRBJ1-1; D is possibly TRBD1 (5 bases). The CDR3 sequence is 13 residues long. Germline CDR1 SEHNR, CDR2 FQNEAQ (reference sequence). Trimming left V 8 bases short and J 4 bases short, with 14 bases between. In nucleotides, the CDR3 is TGTGCCAGCTTGCTGGGGCCGGGCACTGAAGCTTTCTTT. It codes for CASLLGPGTEAFF.

The chain employs TRBV5-4 and TRBJ2-5; D call uncertain. The CDR3 has 14 amino acids. Trimming shortened V by 0 bases and J by 4 bases, and 10 bases separated the two germline ends. CDR1 SGHNT and CDR2 YYREEE come from the germline V gene (reference sequence). CDR3 amino acids: CASSLVGQLETQYF. Written as DNA, the CDR3 is TGTGCCAGCAGCTTGGTTGGGCAGCTAGAGACCCAGTACTTC.

The rearrangement links TRBV11-2 to TRBJ2-1; 7 bases fit TRBD2. The CDR3 extends over 18 amino acids. Germline CDR1 SGHAT, CDR2 FQNNGV. The ends lost 1 base at V and 0 bases at J; junction bases unmatched: 9. CDR3 nucleotide sequence: TGTGCCAGCAGCTTAGGTACGGGAGGCGTCAGCTCCTACAATGAGCAGTTCTTC. The encoded protein is CASSLGTGGVSSYNEQFF.

CDR3 bases: TGTGCCAGTCAGTACGGGGCTGAAGCTTTCTTT. This encodes CASQYGAEAFF. The chain couples TRBV19 to TRBJ1-1, with D hard to call. Trimming stripped 8 bases from V and 6 bases from J, with 10 bases between. CDR3 size: 11 residues. In germline, CDR1 is LNHDA, CDR2 SQIVND (reference sequence).